This record looks at one T cell receptor beta chain sequence and its context. The data are from a study of blood T cell repertoires in COVID-19. Background on the study: Researchers got acute and convalescent COVID-19 samples from the United States, Italy and Spain.

The CDR3 covers 14 residues. Germline loops: CDR1 SEHNR, CDR2 FQNEAQ (reference sequence). V was clipped by 10 bases and J by 5 bases, with 18 bases between them. Sequencing was performed with immunoSEQ multiplex PCR; in TCRdb, only in-frame clones are kept and a portion is missing. The table includes roughly 68,000 clones, approximately 90% detected once. Donors were grouped by their self-reported clinical history. Two consecutive negative NP/OP PCR tests, clearance, or resolved symptoms defined Cohort 3 recovery. The chain employs TRBV7-9 and TRBJ2-1; D not certain. This receptor was taken from a woman between 40 and 50 years old who had recovered from COVID-19. Material: PBMCs or T cells enriched from blood (not recorded which). The CDR3 DNA is TGTGCCACCAGTTGCACTCTTTGTCACAATGAGCAGTTCTTC. This codes for CATSCTLCHNEQFF.